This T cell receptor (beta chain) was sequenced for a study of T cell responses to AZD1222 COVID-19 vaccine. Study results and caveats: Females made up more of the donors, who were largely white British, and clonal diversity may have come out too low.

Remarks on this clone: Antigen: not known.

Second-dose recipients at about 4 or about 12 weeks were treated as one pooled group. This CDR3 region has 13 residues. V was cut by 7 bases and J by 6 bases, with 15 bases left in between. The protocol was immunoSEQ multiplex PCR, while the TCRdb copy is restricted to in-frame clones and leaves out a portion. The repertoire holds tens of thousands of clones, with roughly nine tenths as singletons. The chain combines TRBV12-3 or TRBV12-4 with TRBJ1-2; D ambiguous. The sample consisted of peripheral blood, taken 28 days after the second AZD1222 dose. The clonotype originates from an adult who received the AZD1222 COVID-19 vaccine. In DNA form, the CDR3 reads TGTGCCAGCACCAATTCTGGTCCCAATGGCTACACCTTC. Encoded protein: CASTNSGPNGYTF.